This T cell receptor (beta chain) originates from a study of post-analysis software for immune sequencing data. This clonotype has more than one count but fewer than ten. Antigen unknown. Study-wide points: Patients showed TRBV5-6, TRBV5-1 and TRBV20-1 among roughly 5 TRBV segments more frequent than in controls.

The V end lost 0 bases, the J end lost 0 bases, and 12 bases lay between the germline ends. The germline gives CDR1 MGHRA, CDR2 YSYEKL. CDR3 length: 16 amino acids. Built from TCR beta cDNA, the libraries had unique molecular identifiers in them. TCRdb re-analysed the PCR reads in MiXCR, keeping a single row per CDR3 protein. The sample lists about 620,000 distinct CDR3 sequences, about 40% occurring once. The receptor was derived from a girl under 18 with multiple sclerosis. The material sequenced was blood. The J gene is TRBJ2-7, the V gene TRBV4-1; D is unresolved. This chain's CDR3 is CASSQEVAAPSYEQYF. The CDR3 DNA follows: TGCGCCAGCAGCCAAGAGGTCGCAGCTCCCTCCTACGAGCAGTACTTC.